Presented here are 17 T cell receptor beta chains from one specimen sequenced in a study of shared clonotypes between healthy human individuals. Positive CCR7 selection of CD45RO-negative cells yielded the naive CD8 cells, and terminally differentiated effector memory CD45RA+ cells were excluded. Assay: immunoSEQ multiplex PCR; the TCRdb copy retains only in-frame clones and omits some. The sample carries about 580,000 clones, 95% to 98% recorded once. The sequenced sample was naive CD8+ T cells sorted from blood. Source of these receptors: a man aged 25 to 40 in good health.

This clone was counted a single time. The chain has TRBV6-1 and TRBJ1-2; possibly TRBD1 for D (5 bases). CDR1 and CDR2 from the germline V gene are MNHNS and SASEGT. The length of the CDR3 is 15 residues. V was shortened by 6 bases and J by 4 bases, with 18 bases between the two germline ends. The CDR3 is CASRVLSGPGYGYTF. The DNA of the CDR3 is TGTGCCAGCAGGGTTTTGTCGGGGCCGGGCTATGGCTACACCTTC.

The chain is built from TRBV6-1 and TRBJ1-1; tentative D call: TRBD1 (5 bases). The CDR3 is made up of 13 amino acids. Trimming took off 3 bases at V and 2 bases at J, with 7 bases between the two ends. Germline CDR1 reads MNHNS; CDR2 reads SASEGT. CDR3 region: CASSDGGNTEAFF. The CDR3, as DNA: TGTGCCAGCAGTGACGGGGGAAACACTGAAGCTTTCTTT.

This rearrangement joins TRBV7-8 to TRBJ2-7; unclear D gene. V lost 2 bases, J lost 6 bases, and 8 bases lay in between. The germline CDR1 and CDR2 sequences are SGHVS and FQNEAQ. The CDR3 spans 12 residues. The CDR3 region is CASSLFQFEQYF. CDR3 coding DNA: TGTGCCAGCAGCTTATTTCAATTCGAGCAGTACTTC.

This chain uses TRBV29-1 with TRBJ2-7; 15 bases are a match to TRBD2. CDR1 and CDR2 from the germline V gene are SQVTM and ANQGSEA. The V and J ends lost 4 bases and 3 bases, in that order; junction bases with no gene match: 13. This CDR3 comprises 18 residues. The CDR3 protein is CSVGDPGLAGGTLYEQYF. Written as DNA, the CDR3 is TGCAGCGTTGGGGACCCGGGACTAGCGGGAGGTACTCTCTACGAGCAGTACTTC.

V usage is TRBV19 and J usage is TRBJ2-7; weak D call: TRBD2 (7 bases). V was clipped by 5 bases and J by 7 bases, with 15 bases between them. CDR3 length: 13 amino acids. The germline V gene encodes CDR1 LNHDA and CDR2 SQIVND (reference sequence). For the CDR3, the DNA is TGTGCCAGTAGTCCGGGGGGCTTAGGTGAGCAGTACTTC. Translated, it gives CASSPGGLGEQYF.

This clone showed up just once. The gene calls are TRBV28 and TRBJ2-1, with a possible D match to TRBD1 (5 bases). This CDR3 spans 15 amino acids. The V gene lost 6 bases and the J gene lost 1 base, with 13 bases spanning the gap. Germline values: CDR1 MDHEN, CDR2 SYDVKM. The CDR3 DNA reads TGTGCCAGCAGCCCTGACAGCGCTTCCTACAATGAGCAGTTCTTC. Translated, it gives CASSPDSASYNEQFF.

This sequence joins TRBV27 and TRBJ2-5; a weak D match, TRBD1 (6 bases). V dropped 4 bases and J dropped 9 bases, with 15 bases sitting between them. Germline V lookup: CDR1 MNHEY, CDR2 SMNVEV (reference sequence). CDR3 length: 13 amino acids. For the CDR3, the DNA is TGTGCCAGCAGTTACAGGGATCGAAGGGCCCAGTACTTC. Translating gives CASSYRDRRAQYF.

To note about this clone: At the DNA level, this CDR3 is encoded by other sequences in the same sample as well. This chain joins TRBV18 and TRBJ2-7; D is perhaps TRBD1 or TRBD2 (5 bases each). Germline CDR1 reads KGHSH; CDR2 reads LQKENI. Trimming took off 0 bases at V and 2 bases at J, with 11 bases between the two ends. The CDR3 totals 15 residues. DNA of the CDR3: TGTGCCAGCTCACCACCGGGGACGGGCACCTACGAGCAGTACTTC. Translating it yields CASSPPGTGTYEQYF.

The rearrangement joins TRBV4-1 to TRBJ1-1, with D perhaps matching TRBD1 (6 bases). The CDR3 length is 13 residues. Trimming pared 4 bases from V and 5 bases from J, leaving 11 bases between. Per the germline V gene, CDR1 is MGHRA and CDR2 is YSYEKL. In DNA, the CDR3 is TGCGCCAGCAGCCTAGGGGGGGGGACTGAAGCTTTCTTT. Translating it yields CASSLGGGTEAFF.

The rearrangement uses TRBV7-9 and TRBJ2-7, with 8 nucleotides matching TRBD2. The CDR3 extends over 16 amino acids. The germline V gene has CDR1 SEHNR and CDR2 FQNEAQ (reference sequence). After removal of 6 bases from V and 4 bases from J, the junction contained 14 bases not matched to a gene. The CDR3 region is CASSSGAAGVSYEQYF. DNA of the CDR3: TGTGCCAGCAGTTCCGGCGCAGCGGGAGTATCGTACGAGCAGTACTTC. Together with reference TRBV7-9 and TRBJ2-7, the CDR3 gives the full variable domain: DTGVSQNPRHKITKRGQNVTFRCDPISEHNRLYWYRQTLGQGPEFLTYFQNEAQLEKSRLLSDRFSAERPKGSFSTLEIQRTEQGDSAMYLCASSSGAAGVSYEQYFGPGTRLTVT.

This chain connects TRBV19 to TRBJ2-5; D possibly uses TRBD1 or TRBD2 (5 bases each). Trimming removed 1 base at V and 7 bases at J, with 7 bases between. CDR3 length: 12 residues. Germline values: CDR1 LNHDA, CDR2 SQIVND (reference sequence). The CDR3 loop is CASSIGGGTQYF. In nucleotides, the CDR3 is TGTGCCAGTAGTATAGGTGGGGGGACCCAGTACTTC.

The count of this clone is one. CDR3 protein: CASSLASSGGEQYF. The CDR3 bases are TGTGCCAGCAGCTTGGCATCTAGCGGAGGGGAGCAGTACTTC. The chain couples TRBV5-5 to TRBJ2-7; TRBD2 matches 7 bases. Per germline, CDR1 SGHKS and CDR2 YYEKEE (reference sequence). The CDR3 consists of 14 residues. V lost 0 bases to trimming and J lost 7 bases; unmatched junction nucleotides: 7. The full variable domain, rest sourced from reference TRBV5-5 and TRBJ2-7, is DAGVTQSPTHLIKTRGQQVTLRCSPISGHKSVSWYQQVLGQGPQFIFQYYEKEERGRGNFPDRFSARQFPNYSSELNVNALLLGDSALYLCASSLASSGGEQYFGPGTRLTVT.

This sequence joins TRBV11-2 and TRBJ2-7; D is possibly TRBD2 (6 bases). In germline, CDR1 is SGHAT, CDR2 FQNNGV. Trimming pared 1 base from V and 4 bases from J, leaving 14 bases between. This CDR3 is built from 15 residues. Here the CDR3 reads CASSLGGGVQYEQYF. The DNA for the CDR3 is TGTGCCAGCAGCTTAGGTGGCGGGGTTCAATACGAGCAGTACTTC.

The chain joins TRBV7-9 to TRBJ2-5; D ambiguous. The closer fit of TRBJ2-7 to the DNA end suggests the J call may be wrong. The germline CDR1 and CDR2 sequences are SEHNR and FQNEAQ (reference sequence). CDR3 length equals 13 residues. CDR3 sequence reads: CASSSPLEYEQYF. The CDR3 DNA reads as TGTGCCAGCAGCTCCCCCCTAGAATACGAGCAGTACTTC.

This chain connects TRBV4-1 to TRBJ2-3, with 7 bases matching TRBD2. The CDR3 has 17 residues. J gave up 1 base and V 4 bases, and 11 bases lay outside the gene matches. The germline CDR1 and CDR2 sequences are MGHRA and YSYEKL. The DNA for the CDR3 is TGCGCCAGCAGCCCGGTGACGGGGGGAGGGGGCACAGATACGCAGTATTTT. Amino acids: CASSPVTGGGGTDTQYF.

V usage is TRBV7-9 and J usage is TRBJ2-7; D is undetermined. The CDR3 is made up of 12 amino acids. V was trimmed by 4 bases and J by 7 bases, leaving 11 bases between them. Germline CDR1 and CDR2: SEHNR and FQNEAQ (reference sequence). CDR3 residues: CASSSDLEEQYF. As DNA, the CDR3 is TGTGCCAGCAGCTCCGACCTGGAAGAGCAGTACTTC.

The V call is TRBV5-1, the J call TRBJ2-3, with 7 bases fitting TRBD1. V trimming: 1 base; J trimming: 4 bases; junction bases outside the gene matches: 6. Germline V gives CDR1 SGHRS, CDR2 YFSETQ. The CDR3 extends over 15 amino acids. In nucleotides, the CDR3 is TGCGCCAGCAGCTTGCGACAGGGCCCGTCAGATACGCAGTATTTT. Translating it yields CASSLRQGPSDTQYF.